The present TCR beta chain was sequenced within a study of T cell responses to AZD1222 COVID-19 vaccine. In this sample, this clone turned up once. The antigen remains unidentified. Here immunoSEQ multiplex PCR was the method, and the copy in TCRdb shows in-frame clones only, minus some. The table lists roughly 200,000 clones, around 94% of them singletons. Study results and caveats: A rise in Spike-specific TCR breadth and depth followed two AZD1222 doses. Baseline antibody screening turned up just six seropositive AZD1222 recipients. The donor cohort was predominantly white British with a female majority, and clonal diversity may have been underestimated. The repertoires were collected only after the peak T cell response.

This sequence originates from an adult who received the MenACWY meningococcal vaccine as a control. The specimen was peripheral blood, collected 28 days after the second dose of the MenACWY control vaccine.

Here the CDR3 DNA reads TGTGCCTGGAGTGTTCTGGGATTGGACGGCTACACCTTC. This sequence encodes CAWSVLGLDGYTF. The chain links TRBV30 to TRBJ1-2; D call uncertain. V was clipped by 0 bases and J by 8 bases, with 13 bases between them. The length of the CDR3 is 13 residues. In germline, CDR1 is GTSNPN, CDR2 SVGIG (reference sequence).